A selection of T cell receptor beta chains follows, all from one sample in a study of cytomegalovirus exposure and HLA in healthy donors. Profiled with immunoSEQ multiplex PCR; TCRdb holds only in-frame clones, not every one. Seen here are about 190,000 clones, approximately 79% observed once, and the top ten hold roughly 6.7%. The sample taken for sequencing was PBMCs. These receptors came from a man aged 35 to 55 in good health and CMV-seropositive. Each CDR3 is given with its conserved first and last residue.

v_gene	j_gene	CDR3aa
TRBV4-3	TRBJ2-3	CASSQEGGKVWGDTQYF
TRBV30	TRBJ1-2	CAWSDVVRIYGYTF
TRBV5-6	TRBJ2-3	CASSLWAGPDTQYF
TRBV28	TRBJ2-7	CASSWDSSYEQYF
TRBV19	TRBJ2-5	CASSEGGTGGLETQYF
TRBV7-9	TRBJ2-7	CASSPSTGGIFHEQYF
TRBV13	TRBJ2-7	CASSFSGGVLEQYF
TRBV4-3	TRBJ2-7	CASSQDLARYEQYF
TRBV19	TRBJ2-4	CTWGVELAKNIQYF
TRBV19	TRBJ2-3	CASTLGTSGGTDTQYF
TRBV7-2	TRBJ1-2	CASSPRQGANYGYTF
TRBV2	TRBJ2-1	CASSRPSGVYNEQFF
TRBV7-2	TRBJ1-5	CASSLGGHEPQHF
TRBV7-9	TRBJ2-5	CASSLLARGEETQYF
TRBV5-1	TRBJ2-3	CASGRAGGGTDTQYF
TRBV7-8	TRBJ2-1	CASGPRGSSSYNEQFF
TRBV5-1	TRBJ2-3	CASSSARGFPDTQYF
TRBV2	TRBJ2-3	CASSSTRSTDTQYF
TRBV7-9	TRBJ1-3	CSSSLRTPGGGNTIYF
TRBV30	TRBJ2-3	CAWSSSAGGRSTDTQYF
TRBV27	TRBJ1-5	CASSLGGASGNQPQHF
TRBV7-3	TRBJ1-2	CASSSGTGTGYTF
TRBV5-1	TRBJ2-1	CASSLDSGRFSNEQFF
TRBV10-3	TRBJ1-2	CAISVGTGGSGYTF
TRBV7-3	TRBJ1-1	CASSDSLNTEAFF
TRBV15	TRBJ1-1	CATSSLSGTANTEAFF
TRBV7-2	TRBJ2-3	CASSSLAGGGLDTQYF
TRBV7-3	TRBJ1-2	CASSLGQARGYTF
TRBV7-9	TRBJ2-5	CASSYPVHMYQETQYF
TRBV7-6	TRBJ2-7	CASSSGHASYEQYF
TRBV29-1	TRBJ2-5	CSVRQGGETQYF
TRBV29-1	TRBJ2-1	CSVLDRTSYNEQFF
TRBV4-1	TRBJ2-1	CASSHTSGSYNEQFF
TRBV7-3	TRBJ2-1	CASSPGGGHEQFF
TRBV2	TRBJ1-2	CASRRTGSYGYTF
TRBV4-3	TRBJ1-1	CASSQELQGATEAFF
TRBV28	TRBJ1-2	CASKEGIYGYTF
TRBV10-3	TRBJ1-1	CAIRPGQTNTEAFF
TRBV30	TRBJ2-5	CAWSGGAETQYF
TRBV6-1	TRBJ2-3	CASRTRGTGTQYF
TRBV5-4	TRBJ1-4	CASSDDSLTNEKLFF
TRBV6-1	.	CASRAPGVYEQYF
TRBV5-6	.	CASSFIRTGGLHEQYF
TRBV7-2	TRBJ2-2	CASSVASGGRTGELFF
TRBV9	TRBJ2-2	CASSVVVASATGELFF
TRBV6-6	TRBJ1-1	CASAQAGDEPEAFF
TRBV15	TRBJ1-5	CATSIGRGFPGNQPQHF
TRBV19	TRBJ2-7	CASSPGTAGYEQYF
TRBV7-9	TRBJ1-4	CASSLTAANEKLFF
TRBV5-4	TRBJ2-2	CASSLVGGQGSTGELFF
TRBV7-9	TRBJ2-7	CASSLARSYEQYF
TRBV27	TRBJ1-1	CASTPTGPNTEAFF
TRBV5-8	TRBJ2-1	CASSSLDWPSYNEQFF
TRBV7-3	TRBJ2-1	CASSLLGEGNEQFF
TRBV27	TRBJ1-1	CASSAGVTEAFF
TRBV6-1	TRBJ1-1	CASSVNMNTEAFF
TRBV11-2	TRBJ1-4	CASSLGDRGKEKLFF
TRBV15	TRBJ1-5	CATSRVGLAGDSGNQPQHF
TRBV18	TRBJ2-5	CASRTGPETQYF